This T cell receptor (beta chain) emerged from a study of cytomegalovirus exposure and HLA in healthy donors. For this clone: Antigen unknown.

The study ran its PCR with 60 Vbeta and 13 Jbeta primers. The repertoire was sequenced with immunoSEQ multiplex PCR; TCRdb's copy has only in-frame clones and lacks some. This table holds approximately 100,000 clones, just under 75% found once. Regarding the study as a whole: HLA-A and HLA-B allele assignments for most subjects were reportedly predicted accurately using TCR beta sequences.

The sequence derives from a man aged 50-60 years in good health and CMV-seropositive. Sequenced material: PBMCs.

For the CDR3, the DNA is TGTGTCAGGCCGGGACAGACATACGAGCAGTACTTC. Protein sequence: CVRPGQTYEQYF. The chain couples TRBV19 to TRBJ2-7; the match to TRBD1 covers 7 bases. CDR1 LNHDA and CDR2 SQIVND come from the germline V gene (reference sequence). The CDR3 is made up of 12 amino acids.